Detailed here is one T cell receptor beta chain. These data belong to a study of blood T cell repertoires in COVID-19. In the study overall: From T cells, B-cell-depleted T cells, or PBMCs came the material, which was cDNA or gDNA.

Profiling relied on immunoSEQ multiplex PCR, and the TCRdb table lists in-frame clones only, not all of them. The data hold hundreds of thousands of clones, with roughly 85% observed a single time. Trimming took 5 bases from V and 7 from J, leaving 15 bases between them. The CDR3 spans 14 residues. CDR1 SEHNR and CDR2 FQNEAQ come from the germline V gene (reference sequence). The V and J genes are TRBV7-9 and TRBJ1-5, with D perhaps TRBD1 (6 bases). The TCR was taken from a human donor in a cohort sampled during active COVID-19. The sequenced sample consisted of peripheral blood. CDR3 DNA: TGTGCCAGCAGCCCGAACAGGGTTGGCCAGCCCCAGCATTTT. This gives the protein CASSPNRVGQPQHF.